Each of the 18 T cell receptor beta chains below was sequenced from the same sample in a study of tissue T cells after allogeneic stem cell transplantation (dated by TCRdb to between 2021 and 2024). Library method: the immunoSEQ multiplex PCR assay. TCRdb mirrors the immuneACCESS table, restricted to in-frame sequences. Some clones are absent from its copies; in checked studies, under half trace to an unresolved V gene, and the reason for the others is unknown. In this sample the table shows some 4,000 clones, roughly half of which occur a single time. In total, the top ten clones hold roughly a third of the sample. Per the publication, the time point label means: mouse harvest day 14 after allogeneic transplant. Mouse grafts combined 10^7 T-cell-depleted bone marrow cells with 10^6 splenic CD5+ T cells, given via tail vein injection. The sequenced sample consisted of lymph node tissue. These receptors all come from a female BALB/c mouse given C57BL/6 T cells with graft-versus-host disease after an allogeneic hematopoietic cell transplant.

As regards this clone: The germline and genes are mouse ones. The DNA read from the CDR3 is TGTGCCAGCAGTACCCCAGGGGGAAGAGACACCCAGTAC. This encodes CASSTPGGRDTQY. The CDR3 in full is CASSTPGGRDTQYF. V usage is TRBV19 and J usage is TRBJ2-5; 7 bases are shared with TRBD1. The read finishes 1 residue shy of the CDR3 end, and the germline J gene is used to complete it. V lost 3 bases to trimming and J lost 5 bases; unmatched junction nucleotides: 6. This CDR3 is 14 amino acids long. Germline values: CDR1 FNHDT, CDR2 SITEND (reference sequence).

About this clone itself: These gene names are mouse names. The read ends 1 residue early relative to the CDR3; the germline J gene fills the gap. V is TRBV23 and J is TRBJ2-3. In germline, CDR1 is KGHTA, CDR2 FQNQQP. The CDR3 extends over 13 amino acids. The CDR3 loop reads CSSSPDSAETLYF. The CDR3 DNA, read in part, is TGCTCCAGCAGTCCCGACAGTGCAGAAACGCTGTAT.

Concerning this clone: Gene names denote mouse genes. The read finishes 1 residue shy of the CDR3 end, and the germline J gene is used to complete it. V and J are TRBV13-1 and TRBJ2-4; 10 bases map to TRBD1. This CDR3 comprises 16 residues. CDR1 is NSHNY, CDR2 SYGAGN, per germline. Losses at the gene ends were 0 bases for V and 3 bases for J; bases not matched to a gene: 4. The CDR3 region is CASSDGGTGDQNTLYF. The CDR3 DNA, read in part, is TGTGCCAGCAGTGATGGGGGGACAGGGGACCAAAACACCTTGTAC.

A note on this clone: The genes are named according to mouse. The read is 1 residue too short to cover the CDR3 end, so that end is filled in from the germline J gene. This chain links TRBV16 with TRBJ1-1, with D uncertain. The V and J ends lost 0 bases and 4 bases respectively, with 6 bases between them. CDR3 length equals 13 residues. The germline V gene has CDR1 SGHSA and CDR2 FRNQAP. This chain's CDR3 is CASSLEAITEVFF. Incomplete CDR3 DNA: TGTGCAAGCAGCTTAGAGGCCATCACAGAAGTCTTC.

This clone has just a few counts. Any gene name here is a mouse gene name. The read ends 1 residue early relative to the CDR3; the germline J gene fills the gap. The rearrangement links TRBV12-1 to TRBJ2-4; no reliable D call. The CDR3 length is 12 residues. Germline values: CDR1 SGHSN, CDR2 HYEKVE. The V end was cut by 4 bases, the J end by 4 bases, with 8 bases between. The CDR3 sequence is CASSPRENTLYF. Incomplete CDR3 DNA: TGTGCCAGCTCCCCGCGGGAAAACACCTTGTAC.

On this clone: Genes here carry mouse names. The read ends 1 residue early relative to the CDR3; the germline J gene fills the gap. This sequence joins TRBV19 and TRBJ2-7; D is possibly TRBD2 (5 bases). The V end was cut by 5 bases, the J end by 0 bases, with 9 bases between. Germline CDR1 reads FNHDT; CDR2 reads SITEND (reference sequence). The length of the CDR3 is 13 residues. CDR3: CASRPGSSYEQYF. Incomplete CDR3 DNA: TGTGCCAGCAGACCTGGGAGCTCCTATGAACAGTAC.

A remark on this clone: Genes and germline come from the mouse. The CDR3 end lies 1 residue beyond the end of the read and is filled in from the germline J gene. This chain uses TRBV26 with TRBJ2-7; 11 bases line up with TRBD2. Germline values: CDR1 KGHPV, CDR2 FQNQEV (reference sequence). This CDR3 is 14 amino acids long. V shed 4 bases and J 4 bases; nucleotides not matched to a gene: 3. Incomplete CDR3 DNA: TGTGCCAGCAGTCACCGGGACTGGGGGTATGAACAGTAC. Amino acids: CASSHRDWGYEQY. The whole CDR3 protein is CASSHRDWGYEQYF. Full variable domain (missing parts from reference TRBV26 and TRBJ2-7): NSKVIQTPRYLVKGQGQKAKMRCIPEKGHPVVFWYQQNKNNEFKFLINFQNQEVLQQIDMTEKRFSAECPSNSPCSLEIQSSEAGDSALYLCASSHRDWGYEQYFGPGTRLTVL.

In this sample, this clone turned up once. Germline and genes: mouse. The sequenced fragment ends 1 residue before the CDR3 boundary, so the rest is inferred from the germline J gene. This chain joins TRBV26 and TRBJ1-1; no firm D call. The length of the CDR3 is 12 residues. V was cut by 2 bases and J by 0 bases, with 1 base left in between. Germline V gene sequence: CDR1 KGHPV, CDR2 FQNQEV (reference sequence). This chain's CDR3 is CASSLANTEVFF. CDR3 DNA (partial): TGTGCCAGCAGTCTGGCAAACACAGAAGTCTTC.

In its sample, this clone was seen a few times. Gene names are the mouse ones. The read falls 1 residue short of the CDR3 end, and the missing part is taken from the germline J gene. V is TRBV13-3 and J is TRBJ1-4, with 10 bases matching TRBD1. Trimming at V came to 5 bases and at J to 6 bases, leaving 4 bases not matched to a gene. Germline values: CDR1 NNHDY, CDR2 SYVADS. This CDR3 contains 14 residues. CDR3 region: CASSRDRGDERLFF. CDR3 bases read: TGTGCCAGCAGCCGGGACAGGGGAGACGAAAGATTATTT. The full variable domain, with the rest looked up from reference TRBV13-3 and TRBJ1-4, is EAAVTQSPRSKVAVTGGKVTLSCHQTNNHDYMYWYRQDTGHGLRLIHYSYVADSTEKGDIPDGYKASRPSQENFSLILELASLSQTAVYFCASSRDRGDERLFFGHGTKLSVL.

In regard to this clone: Mouse names are used for the genes. Coverage ceases 1 residue before the CDR3 finishes, and the germline J gene fills in the end. The rearrangement uses TRBV13-1 and TRBJ2-4; TRBD1 might be the D (6 bases). The CDR3 covers 14 residues. Germline loops: CDR1 NSHNY, CDR2 SYGAGN. Trimming pared 3 bases from V and 0 bases from J, leaving 8 bases between. CDR3 DNA (partial): TGTGCCAGCAGTGGCGGACAGAGTCAAAACACCTTGTAC. Its protein is CASSGGQSQNTLY. The full CDR3 protein is CASSGGQSQNTLYF.

As concerns this clone: Mouse gene names apply. The read comes to an end 1 residue before the CDR3 does, leaving the germline J gene to fill in the end. V is TRBV1 and J is TRBJ2-7, with 12 bases that match TRBD2. Germline loops: CDR1 NSQYPW, CDR2 LRSPGD (reference sequence). V shed 1 base and J 7 bases; nucleotides not matched to a gene: 5. The CDR3 has 15 amino acids. CDR3 DNA, as far as it was read: TGCACCTGCAGTGCAGGGACTGGGGGGGTTTGGGAACAGTAC. Protein product: CTCSAGTGGVWEQY. The full CDR3 protein reads CTCSAGTGGVWEQYF.

A word on this clone: Mouse gene names and germline throughout. The part of the CDR3 DNA that was read is TGTGCCAGCAGTGATGGGGGGGCGCGAGACACCCAGTAC. Translated: CASSDGGARDTQY. The full CDR3 sequence reads CASSDGGARDTQYF. The rearrangement joins TRBV13-3 to TRBJ2-5; D possibly corresponds to TRBD2 (7 bases). The read ends 1 residue before the CDR3 terminus; that terminus is restored from the germline J gene. This CDR3 region has 14 residues. The V end lost 0 bases, the J end lost 5 bases, and 10 bases lay between the germline ends. CDR1 and CDR2 from the germline V gene are NNHDY and SYVADS. The full variable domain, in which reference TRBV13-3 and TRBJ2-5 provide the parts outside the CDR3, is EAAVTQSPRSKVAVTGGKVTLSCHQTNNHDYMYWYRQDTGHGLRLIHYSYVADSTEKGDIPDGYKASRPSQENFSLILELASLSQTAVYFCASSDGGARDTQYFGPGTRLLVL.

In this sample, this clone turned up a few times. Gene names are mouse gene names. The read halts 1 residue ahead of the CDR3 end, with the missing end drawn from the germline J gene. The chain carries TRBV26 and TRBJ2-3; 8 bases are shared with TRBD2. Germline trimming cut 4 bases from V and 0 bases from J; bases unmatched to any gene: 3. CDR1 is KGHPV and CDR2 is FQNQEV in the germline V gene (reference sequence). The CDR3 consists of 15 residues. The CDR3 spells CASSPGLGSAETLYF. The sequenced part of the CDR3 DNA is TGTGCCAGCAGTCCCGGACTGGGTAGTGCAGAAACGCTGTAT. Combining the CDR3 with reference TRBV26 and TRBJ2-3 gives the whole variable domain NSKVIQTPRYLVKGQGQKAKMRCIPEKGHPVVFWYQQNKNNEFKFLINFQNQEVLQQIDMTEKRFSAECPSNSPCSLEIQSSEAGDSALYLCASSPGLGSAETLYFGSGTRLTVL.

This clone has more than one count but fewer than ten. Each gene name is a mouse one. The DNA ends 1 residue before the CDR3 does, and the rest of the CDR3 is filled in from the germline J gene. The chain is built from TRBV23 and TRBJ2-1; TRBD2 was called by the table and not checked on the DNA. The CDR3 has 14 residues. Germline CDR1 reads KGHTA; CDR2 reads FQNQQP. The CDR3 is CSSSKLGGGAEQFF. CDR3 bases read: TGCTCCAGCAGTAAACTGGGGGGTGGTGCTGAGCAGTTC.

Details on this clone: Any gene name here is a mouse gene name. The sequence runs out 1 residue before the end of the CDR3; the remainder is reconstructed from the germline J gene. The chain has TRBV1 and TRBJ2-2; D might be TRBD1 or TRBD2, each matching 6 bases. With 0 bases removed from V and 0 bases from J, the gap between germline ends came to 8 bases. The CDR3 is 16 residues long. Germline V gives CDR1 NSQYPW, CDR2 LRSPGD (reference sequence). Partial CDR3 DNA: TGCACCTGCAGTGCAGATAGGGGGGCAAACACCGGGCAGCTCTAC. It yields the protein CTCSADRGANTGQLY. The whole CDR3 protein is CTCSADRGANTGQLYF.

With respect to this clone: The genes and germline here are from mouse. The read terminates 1 residue before the CDR3 end, so the remaining end is supplied by the germline J gene. The rearrangement joins TRBV26 to TRBJ2-1, with 13 nucleotides matching TRBD2. Germline V gene lookup returns CDR1 KGHPV and CDR2 FQNQEV (reference sequence). Unmatched junction bases numbered 1, after V lost 4 bases and J lost 1 base. The CDR3 contains 16 residues. The sequenced part of the CDR3 DNA is TGTGCCAGCAGTCCGGGACTGGGGGGGAACTATGCTGAGCAGTTC. Residues: CASSPGLGGNYAEQF. The CDR3 as a whole reads CASSPGLGGNYAEQFF. Full variable domain (outside the CDR3, taken from reference TRBV26 and TRBJ2-1): NSKVIQTPRYLVKGQGQKAKMRCIPEKGHPVVFWYQQNKNNEFKFLINFQNQEVLQQIDMTEKRFSAECPSNSPCSLEIQSSEAGDSALYLCASSPGLGGNYAEQFFGPGTRLTVL.

Points on this clone: An end of the junction differs from the germline gene, which may be a read error. Gene names and germline match the mouse. The missing CDR3 end, 1 residue past where the read stops, is filled in from the germline J gene. The gene calls are TRBV3 and TRBJ2-7; 10 bases agree with TRBD1. There are 13 residues in the CDR3. Germline V gene data show CDR1 as SNHLY and CDR2 as FYNGKV (reference sequence). The sequenced CDR3 bases are TGTGCTAGCAGTTCAGGGACAGGGGACGAACAGTAC. This sequence encodes CASSSGTGDEQY. The whole CDR3 protein reads CASSSGTGDEQYF.

In regard to this clone: Germline and genes here are mouse. The read stops 1 residue short of the end of the CDR3; the missing end is completed from the germline J gene. V and J are TRBV5 and TRBJ2-7; 8 positions agree with TRBD2. Germline V lookup: CDR1 LGHNA, CDR2 YNLKQL (reference sequence). The trim removed 0 bases at V and 7 bases at J, leaving 5 bases unmatched. This CDR3 has 14 amino acids. The CDR3 here is CASSQDPGGWEQYF. The sequenced part of the CDR3 DNA is TGTGCCAGCAGCCAAGATCCTGGGGGGTGGGAACAGTAC.